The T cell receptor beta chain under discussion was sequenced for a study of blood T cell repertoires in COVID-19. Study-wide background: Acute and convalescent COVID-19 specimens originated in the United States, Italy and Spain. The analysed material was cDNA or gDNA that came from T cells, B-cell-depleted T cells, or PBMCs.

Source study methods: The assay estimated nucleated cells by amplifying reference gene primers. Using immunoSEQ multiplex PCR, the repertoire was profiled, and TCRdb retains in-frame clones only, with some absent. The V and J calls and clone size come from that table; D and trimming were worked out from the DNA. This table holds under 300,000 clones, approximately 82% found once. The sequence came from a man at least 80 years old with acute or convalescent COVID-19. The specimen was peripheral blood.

CDR3 DNA: TGTGCCAGCTCACCCCTTCTGGACTTTCGAAATGGCTACACCTTC. Protein: CASSPLLDFRNGYTF. J is TRBJ1-2 and V is TRBV18; unclear D gene. V lost 3 bases and J 6 bases, leaving 17 bases between the germline ends. The CDR3 sequence is 15 residues long. Germline V lookup: CDR1 KGHSH, CDR2 LQKENI.